The text below deals with one TCR beta chain. Its antigen is unidentified. The sample comes from a study of CD8+ T cells in alopecia areata. Overall study: Patients remained on tofacitinib for 6 to 18 months and then went 6 months without it.

Stated treatment: oral pan-JAK inhibitor, 5-10 mg twice daily. The authors extracted RNA and reverse transcribed it into cDNA as the sequencing template. Generated by immunoSEQ multiplex PCR, the TCRdb table keeps only in-frame clones and is missing some. This sample has about 260,000 clones, with about 60% found just once. The V and J ends lost 0 bases and 6 bases respectively, with 16 bases between them. CDR1 SGHRS and CDR2 YFSETQ come from the germline V gene. The CDR3 sequence is 15 residues long. General study findings and limits: Tofacitinib produced a significant decrease in scalp clonality and in expanded CD8+ clones among the top 100. Normal scalp had lower clonality than lesional scalp, with alopecia totalis/universalis lesions showing this most strongly. Because of a solitary nonresponder, the connection of baseline CD8+ expansion to response stays uncertain.

The chain employs TRBV5-1 and TRBJ2-7; TRBD1 is a possible D gene (5 bases). This receptor was obtained from a human donor with alopecia areata. The starting material was CD4+ T cells sorted from blood, obtained around week 54, from a patient treated with tofacitinib. For the CDR3, the DNA is TGCGCCAGCAGCTTGGTAGGGGTCTTGGGATCCGAGCAGTACTTC. Its translation: CASSLVGVLGSEQYF. Supplemented by reference TRBV5-1 and TRBJ2-7, the full variable domain reads KAGVTQTPRYLIKTRGQQVTLSCSPISGHRSVSWYQQTPGQGLQFLFEYFSETQRNKGNFPGRFSGRQFSNSRSEMNVSTLELGDSALYLCASSLVGVLGSEQYFGPGTRLTVT.